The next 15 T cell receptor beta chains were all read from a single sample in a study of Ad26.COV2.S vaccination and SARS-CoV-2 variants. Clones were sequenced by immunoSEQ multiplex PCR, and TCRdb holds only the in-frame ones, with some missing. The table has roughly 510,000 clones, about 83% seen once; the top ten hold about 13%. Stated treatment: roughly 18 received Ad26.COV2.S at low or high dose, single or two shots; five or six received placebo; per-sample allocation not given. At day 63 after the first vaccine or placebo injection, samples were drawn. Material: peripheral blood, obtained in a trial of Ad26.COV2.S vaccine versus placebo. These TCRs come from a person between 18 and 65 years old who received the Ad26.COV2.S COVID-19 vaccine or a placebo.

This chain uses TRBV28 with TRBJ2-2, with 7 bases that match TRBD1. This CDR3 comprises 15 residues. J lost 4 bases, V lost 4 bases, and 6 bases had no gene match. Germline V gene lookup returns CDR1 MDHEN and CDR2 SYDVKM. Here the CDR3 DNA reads TGTGCCAGCAGTTCCCGGGACAGATTCACCGGGGAGCTGTTTTTT. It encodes CASSSRDRFTGELFF.

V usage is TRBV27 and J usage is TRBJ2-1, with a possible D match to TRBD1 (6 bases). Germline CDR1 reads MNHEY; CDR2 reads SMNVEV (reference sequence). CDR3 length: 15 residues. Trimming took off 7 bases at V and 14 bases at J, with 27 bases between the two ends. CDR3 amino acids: CASKGPGTLQRGEFF. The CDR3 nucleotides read TGTGCCAGCAAGGGGCCCGGGACACTTCAACGGGGCGAGTTCTTC.

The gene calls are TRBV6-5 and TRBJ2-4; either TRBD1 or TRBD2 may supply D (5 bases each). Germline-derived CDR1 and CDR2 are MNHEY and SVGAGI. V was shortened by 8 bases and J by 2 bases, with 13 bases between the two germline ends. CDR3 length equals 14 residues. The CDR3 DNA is TGTGCCAGCCGGGGTGGGGCCTCCAAAAACATTCAGTACTTC. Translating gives CASRGGASKNIQYF.

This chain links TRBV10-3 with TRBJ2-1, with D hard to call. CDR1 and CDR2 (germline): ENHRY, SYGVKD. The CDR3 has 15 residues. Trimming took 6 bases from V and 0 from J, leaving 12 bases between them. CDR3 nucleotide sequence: TGTGCCATCAGGCCCGACTCGTTCTCCTACAATGAGCAGTTCTTC. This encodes CAIRPDSFSYNEQFF.

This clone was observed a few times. As DNA, the CDR3 is TGTGCCTGGACCCACAACTGGGGAGATACGCAGTATTTT. It codes for CAWTHNWGDTQYF. This chain joins TRBV30 and TRBJ2-3; D remains unclear. This CDR3 has 13 amino acids. Trimming took off 4 bases at V and 5 bases at J, with 13 bases between the two ends. CDR1 GTSNPN and CDR2 SVGIG come from the germline V gene (reference sequence).

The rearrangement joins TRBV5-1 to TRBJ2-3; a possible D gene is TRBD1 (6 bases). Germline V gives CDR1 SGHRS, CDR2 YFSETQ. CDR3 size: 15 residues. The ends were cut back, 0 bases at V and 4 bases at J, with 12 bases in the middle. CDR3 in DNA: TGCGCCAGCAGCTTGGGACAGGTGGGCCCAGATACGCAGTATTTT. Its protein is CASSLGQVGPDTQYF.

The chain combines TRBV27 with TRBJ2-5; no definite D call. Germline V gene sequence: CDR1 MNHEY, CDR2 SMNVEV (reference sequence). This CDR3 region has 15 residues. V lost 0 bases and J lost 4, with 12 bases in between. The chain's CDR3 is CASSLSLRAGETQYF. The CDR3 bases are TGTGCCAGCAGTTTATCGCTAAGGGCCGGAGAGACCCAGTACTTC.

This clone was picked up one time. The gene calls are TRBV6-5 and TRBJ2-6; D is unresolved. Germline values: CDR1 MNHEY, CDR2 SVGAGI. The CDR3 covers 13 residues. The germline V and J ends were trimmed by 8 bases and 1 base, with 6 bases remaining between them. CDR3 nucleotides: TGTGCCAGCGGGGAATCTGGGGCCAACGTCCTGACTTTC. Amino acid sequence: CASGESGANVLTF.

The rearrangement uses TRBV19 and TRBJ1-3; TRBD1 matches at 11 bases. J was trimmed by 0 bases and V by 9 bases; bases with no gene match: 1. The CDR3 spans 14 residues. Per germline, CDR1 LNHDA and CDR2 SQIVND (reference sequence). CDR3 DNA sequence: TGTGCCAGCGGGACAGGGGGCTCTGGAAACACCATATATTTT. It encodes CASGTGGSGNTIYF.

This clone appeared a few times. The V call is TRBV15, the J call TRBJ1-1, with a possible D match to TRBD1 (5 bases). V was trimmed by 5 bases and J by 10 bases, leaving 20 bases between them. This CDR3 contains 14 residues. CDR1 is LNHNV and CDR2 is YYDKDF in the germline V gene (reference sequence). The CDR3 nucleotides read TGTGCCACCAGCCCACTGGACATGACGGGCTTAGCTTTCTTT. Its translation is CATSPLDMTGLAFF.

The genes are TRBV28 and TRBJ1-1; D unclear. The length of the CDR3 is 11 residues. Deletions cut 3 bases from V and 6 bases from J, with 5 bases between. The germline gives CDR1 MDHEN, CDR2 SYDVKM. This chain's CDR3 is CASSLYAEAFF. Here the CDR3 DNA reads TGTGCCAGCAGTTTGTACGCTGAAGCTTTCTTT.

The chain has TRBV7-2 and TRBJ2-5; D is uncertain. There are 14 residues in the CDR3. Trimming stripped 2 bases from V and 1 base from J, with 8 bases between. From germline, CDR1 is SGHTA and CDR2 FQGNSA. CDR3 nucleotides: TGTGCCAGCAGCTTATCCTTTGCCCAAGAGACCCAGTACTTC. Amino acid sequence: CASSLSFAQETQYF. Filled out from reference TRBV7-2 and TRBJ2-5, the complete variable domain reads GAGVSQSPSNKVTEKGKDVELRCDPISGHTALYWYRQSLGQGLEFLIYFQGNSAPDKSGLPSDRFSAERTGGSVSTLTIQRTQQEDSAVYLCASSLSFAQETQYFGPGTRLLVL.

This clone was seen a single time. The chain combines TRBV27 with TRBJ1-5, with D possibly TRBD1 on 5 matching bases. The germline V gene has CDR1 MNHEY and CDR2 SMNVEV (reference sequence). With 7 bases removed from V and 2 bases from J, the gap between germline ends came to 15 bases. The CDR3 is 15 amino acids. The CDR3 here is CASTTTRGGNQPQHF. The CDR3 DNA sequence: TGTGCCAGCACCACAACTCGGGGGGGCAATCAGCCCCAGCATTTT.

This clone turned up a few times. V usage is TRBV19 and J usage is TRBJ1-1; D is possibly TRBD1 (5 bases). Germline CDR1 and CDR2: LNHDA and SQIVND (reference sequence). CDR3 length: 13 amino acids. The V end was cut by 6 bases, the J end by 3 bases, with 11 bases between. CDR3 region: CASSPRGDTEAFF. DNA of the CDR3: TGTGCCAGTAGCCCCCGGGGGGACACTGAAGCTTTCTTT.

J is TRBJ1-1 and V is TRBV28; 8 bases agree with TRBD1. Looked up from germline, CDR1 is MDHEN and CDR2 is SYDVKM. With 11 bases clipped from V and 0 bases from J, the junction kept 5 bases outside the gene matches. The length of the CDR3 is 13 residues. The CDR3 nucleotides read TGTGCCGCAGGGGGCTTTATGAACACTGAAGCTTTCTTT. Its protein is CAAGGFMNTEAFF.